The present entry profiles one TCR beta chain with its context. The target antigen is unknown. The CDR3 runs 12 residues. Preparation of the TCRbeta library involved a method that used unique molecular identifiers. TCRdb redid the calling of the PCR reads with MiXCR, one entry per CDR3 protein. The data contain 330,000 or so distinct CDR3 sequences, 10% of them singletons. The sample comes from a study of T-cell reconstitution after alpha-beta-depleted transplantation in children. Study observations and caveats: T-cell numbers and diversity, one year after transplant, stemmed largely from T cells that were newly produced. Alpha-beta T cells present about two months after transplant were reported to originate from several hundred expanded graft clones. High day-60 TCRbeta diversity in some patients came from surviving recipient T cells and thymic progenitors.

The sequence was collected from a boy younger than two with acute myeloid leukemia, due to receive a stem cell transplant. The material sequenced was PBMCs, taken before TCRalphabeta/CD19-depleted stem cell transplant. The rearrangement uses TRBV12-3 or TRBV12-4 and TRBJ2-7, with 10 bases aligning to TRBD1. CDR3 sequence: CGLGQGYYEQYF. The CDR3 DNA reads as TGTGGGTTGGGACAGGGGTACTACGAGCAGTACTTC.